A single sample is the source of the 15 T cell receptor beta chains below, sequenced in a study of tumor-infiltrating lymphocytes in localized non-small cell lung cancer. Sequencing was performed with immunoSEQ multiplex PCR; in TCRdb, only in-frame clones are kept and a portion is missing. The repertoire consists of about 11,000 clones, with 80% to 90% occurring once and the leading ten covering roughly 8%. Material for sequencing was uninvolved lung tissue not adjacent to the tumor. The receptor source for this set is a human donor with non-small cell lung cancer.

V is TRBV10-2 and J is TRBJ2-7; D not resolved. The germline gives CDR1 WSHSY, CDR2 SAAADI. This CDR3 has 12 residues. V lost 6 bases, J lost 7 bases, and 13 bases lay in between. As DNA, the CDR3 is TGCGCCAGCAGGACGGCTAAGGGTGAGCAGTACTTC. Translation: CASRTAKGEQYF.

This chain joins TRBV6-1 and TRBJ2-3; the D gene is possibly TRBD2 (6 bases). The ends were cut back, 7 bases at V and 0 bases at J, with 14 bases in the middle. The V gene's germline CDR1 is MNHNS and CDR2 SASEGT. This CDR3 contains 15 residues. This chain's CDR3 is CASIRAGPSTDTQYF. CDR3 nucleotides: TGTGCCAGCATCAGAGCGGGTCCTAGCACAGATACGCAGTATTTT.

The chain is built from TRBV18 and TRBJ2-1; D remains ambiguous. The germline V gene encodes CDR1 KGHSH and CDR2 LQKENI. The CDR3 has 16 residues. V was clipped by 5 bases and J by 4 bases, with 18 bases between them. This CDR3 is CASSDQIGEPYNEQFF. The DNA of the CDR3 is TGTGCCAGCTCAGACCAGATTGGGGAACCTTACAATGAGCAGTTCTTC.

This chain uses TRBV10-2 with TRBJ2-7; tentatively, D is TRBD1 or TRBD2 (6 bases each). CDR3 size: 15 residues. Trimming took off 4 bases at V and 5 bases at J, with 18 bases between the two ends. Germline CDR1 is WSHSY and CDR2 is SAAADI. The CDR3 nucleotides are TGCGCCAGCAGTGGTAGGGGGGTTAGCGGCGACGAGCAGTACTTC. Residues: CASSGRGVSGDEQYF.

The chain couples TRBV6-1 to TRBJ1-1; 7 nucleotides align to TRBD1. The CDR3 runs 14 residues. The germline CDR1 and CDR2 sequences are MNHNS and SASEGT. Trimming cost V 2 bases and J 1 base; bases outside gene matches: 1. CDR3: CASSENRGNTEAFF. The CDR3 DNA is TGTGCCAGCAGTGAAAACAGGGGGAACACTGAAGCTTTCTTT.

The chain's CDR3 is CASSPRNRNEQFF. CDR3 sequence (DNA): TGTGCCAGCAGTCCCCGGAACCGAAATGAGCAGTTCTTC. V gene TRBV2 combines with J gene TRBJ2-1; no reliable D call. Trimming stripped 5 bases from V and 7 bases from J, with 12 bases between. The CDR3 has 13 amino acids. Germline CDR1 and CDR2: SNHLY and FYNNEI.

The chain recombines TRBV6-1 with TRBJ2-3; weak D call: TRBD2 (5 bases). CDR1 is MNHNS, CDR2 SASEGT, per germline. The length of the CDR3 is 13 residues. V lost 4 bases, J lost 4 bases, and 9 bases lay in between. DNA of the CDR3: TGTGCCAGCAGTGGCGGGTCGCCAGATACGCAGTATTTT. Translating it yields CASSGGSPDTQYF.

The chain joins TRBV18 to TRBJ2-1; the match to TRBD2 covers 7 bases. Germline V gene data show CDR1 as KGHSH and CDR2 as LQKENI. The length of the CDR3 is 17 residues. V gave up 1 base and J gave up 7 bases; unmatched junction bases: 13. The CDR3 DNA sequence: TGTGCCAGCTCACCACAGCTGACTAGCAGAGGGCCTAATGAGCAGTTCTTC. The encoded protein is CASSPQLTSRGPNEQFF.

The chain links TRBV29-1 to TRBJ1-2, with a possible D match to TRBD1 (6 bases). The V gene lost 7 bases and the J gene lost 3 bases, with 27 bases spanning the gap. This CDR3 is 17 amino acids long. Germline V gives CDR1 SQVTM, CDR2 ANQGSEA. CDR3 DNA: TGCAGCGACTACAGGGTTAAAGTCGACAATACCGACTATGGCTACACCTTC. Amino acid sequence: CSDYRVKVDNTDYGYTF.

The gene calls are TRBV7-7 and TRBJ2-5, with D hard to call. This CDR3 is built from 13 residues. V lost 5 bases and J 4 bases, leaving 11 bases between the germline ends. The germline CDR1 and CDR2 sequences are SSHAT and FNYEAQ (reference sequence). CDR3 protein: CASSRSPGETQYF. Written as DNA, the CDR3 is TGTGCCAGCAGCCGTAGCCCGGGAGAGACCCAGTACTTC.

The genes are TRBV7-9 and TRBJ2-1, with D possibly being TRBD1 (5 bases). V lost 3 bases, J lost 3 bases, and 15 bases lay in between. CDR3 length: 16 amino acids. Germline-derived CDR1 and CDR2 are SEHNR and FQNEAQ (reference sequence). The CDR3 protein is CASSFWAGQNYNEQFF. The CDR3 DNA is TGTGCCAGCAGCTTTTGGGCAGGGCAGAACTACAATGAGCAGTTCTTC.

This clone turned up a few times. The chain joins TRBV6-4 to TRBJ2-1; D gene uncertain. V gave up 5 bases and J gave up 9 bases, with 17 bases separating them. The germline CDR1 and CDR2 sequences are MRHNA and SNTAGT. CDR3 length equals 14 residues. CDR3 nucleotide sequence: TGTGCCAGCAGTCCGCAACCTGTTGGTACTGAGCAGTTCTTC. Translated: CASSPQPVGTEQFF.

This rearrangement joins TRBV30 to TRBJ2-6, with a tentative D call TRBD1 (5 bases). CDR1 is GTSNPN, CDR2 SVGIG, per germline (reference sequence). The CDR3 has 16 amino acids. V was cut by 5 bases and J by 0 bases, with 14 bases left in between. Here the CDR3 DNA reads TGTGCCTGGGGTAGGGGCCAGCCCTCTGGGGCCAACGTCCTGACTTTC. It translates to CAWGRGQPSGANVLTF.

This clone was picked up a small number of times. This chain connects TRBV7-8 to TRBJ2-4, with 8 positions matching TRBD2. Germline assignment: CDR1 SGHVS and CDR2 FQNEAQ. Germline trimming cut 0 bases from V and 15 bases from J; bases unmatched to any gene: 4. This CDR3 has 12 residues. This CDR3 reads CASSLARGGLYF. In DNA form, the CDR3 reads TGTGCCAGCAGCTTAGCCCGGGGGGGCTTGTACTTC.

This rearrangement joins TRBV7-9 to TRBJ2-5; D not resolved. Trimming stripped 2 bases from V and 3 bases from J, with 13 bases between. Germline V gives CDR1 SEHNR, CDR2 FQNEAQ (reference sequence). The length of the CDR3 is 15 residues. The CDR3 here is CASSLLSDREETQYF. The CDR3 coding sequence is TGTGCCAGCAGCTTACTGTCGGATAGGGAAGAGACCCAGTACTTC. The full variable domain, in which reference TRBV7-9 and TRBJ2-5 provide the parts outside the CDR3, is DTGVSQNPRHKITKRGQNVTFRCDPISEHNRLYWYRQTLGQGPEFLTYFQNEAQLEKSRLLSDRFSAERPKGSFSTLEIQRTEQGDSAMYLCASSLLSDREETQYFGPGTRLLVL.